This T cell receptor (beta chain) was recovered during a study of shared clonotypes between healthy human individuals. Study details: There were three CD4 naive, three CD4 memory, two CD8 naive and one CD8 memory plates per donor.

Deep level was the assay's run setting. The genomic DNA of each subset was split evenly across several immunoSEQ plates. Profiling relied on immunoSEQ multiplex PCR, and the TCRdb table lists in-frame clones only, not all of them. The sample has around 2.3 million clones, around 95% seen once; the top ten hold roughly 0.13%. Partitioning of CD4+ cells yielded a CD45RA+ naive subset and a CD45RA-negative memory subset. Trimming pared 1 base from V and 0 bases from J, leaving 16 bases between. The CDR3 totals 19 residues. From germline, CDR1 is KGHSH and CDR2 LQKENI. The sequence was collected from a young man in good health. Sequencing was performed on naive CD4+ T cells sorted from blood. Subset meaning: CD45RA+ positively selected. The chain couples TRBV18 to TRBJ2-6; the D is unclear. The CDR3 sequence is CASSPLNSDTISGANVLTF. The CDR3 DNA reads as TGTGCCAGCTCACCACTTAATTCCGACACCATCTCTGGGGCCAACGTCCTGACTTTC.